Below, 9 T cell receptor beta chains from the same sample are listed, as sequenced in a study of T-cell memory formation after mild COVID-19 (dated by TCRdb to the early 2020s). The library was produced with 5' RACE. The instrument given in TCRdb is Illumina NovaSeq 6000. The raw public reads went through TCRdb reprocessing: fastp at Q25, MiXCR clone calling, in-frame beta chains kept. Rows are unified per CDR3 protein, each entry keeping the most common DNA and genes. The sample profile shows roughly 550,000 distinct CDR3 sequences; 20% of them were found once. The top ten constitute around an eighth of the sample. Source material: PBMCs or a T cell subset sorted from them (not recorded which). The source of these receptors is an adult woman who had mild COVID-19 (a few samples of this study predate the infection). The sample titles of this study are shuffled in the database, so cell type and time point are left out; the donor was told from shared clones.

This clonotype was seen a few times. V usage is TRBV27 and J usage is TRBJ1-1; 9 bases line up with TRBD1. Trimming at V came to 9 bases and at J to 4 bases, leaving 15 bases not matched to a gene. Germline V CDR1 and CDR2: MNHEY, SMNVEV (reference sequence). The CDR3 sequence is 16 residues long. The CDR3 DNA reads TGTGCCAGTAGAAGGGACAGGGCCTCGTTAGGCACTGAAGCTTTCTTT. This gives the protein CASRRDRASLGTEAFF.

The rearrangement links TRBV7-9 to TRBJ2-3; 11 bases agree with TRBD2. The CDR3 is 19 amino acids. The V gene end was trimmed by 0 bases and the J gene end by 6 bases; junction bases not matched to a gene: 14. In germline, CDR1 is SEHNR, CDR2 FQNEAQ (reference sequence). DNA of the CDR3: TGTGCCAGCAGCTTAGCGACGGCTGGTAGCGGGAGGGATGGCGATACGCAGTATTTT. Translation: CASSLATAGSGRDGDTQYF.

In this sample, this clonotype turned up a few times. CDR3 residues: CASSQQGRNTEAFF. DNA of the CDR3: TGTGCCAGCTCCCAACAGGGTCGGAACACTGAAGCTTTCTTT. The chain links TRBV18 to TRBJ1-1; D may be TRBD1 (6 bases). The CDR3 loop spans 14 amino acids. V shed 6 bases and J shed 1 base, with 12 bases lying between them. Germline V CDR1 and CDR2: KGHSH, LQKENI.

J is TRBJ1-1 and V is TRBV24-1, with TRBD1 matching over 8 bases. V was clipped by 4 bases and J by 1 base; unmatched bases: 1. There are 14 residues in the CDR3. Germline-derived CDR1 and CDR2 are KGHDR and SFDVKD. This chain's CDR3 is CATSEGTGNTEAFF. As DNA, the CDR3 is TGTGCCACCAGTGAGGGGACAGGGAACACTGAAGCTTTCTTT.

The table lists this clonotype with a few counts. V is TRBV11-3 and J is TRBJ2-2; a weak D match, TRBD2 (6 bases). Germline V gene data show CDR1 as SGHNT and CDR2 as YENEEA. The CDR3 covers 14 residues. V lost 1 base and J 5 bases, leaving 8 bases between the germline ends. The CDR3 loop is CASSLGEETGELFF. CDR3 in DNA: TGTGCCAGCAGCTTAGGGGAGGAGACCGGGGAGCTGTTTTTT.

Only a few counts were recorded for this clonotype. V usage is TRBV5-8 and J usage is TRBJ2-3; no definite D call. This CDR3 comprises 11 residues. V was cut by 1 base and J by 10 bases, with 7 bases left in between. Per the germline V gene, CDR1 is SGHTS and CDR2 is YDEGEE. CDR3 sequence (DNA): TGTGCCAGCAGCTTGAGGGCTGCGCAGTATTTT. Its protein is CASSLRAAQYF. The entire variable domain, with the rest obtained from reference TRBV5-8 and TRBJ2-3, is as follows: EAGVTQSPTHLIKTRGQQATLRCSPISGHTSVYWYQQALGLGLQFLLWYDEGEERNRGNFPPRFSGRQFPNYSSELNVNALELEDSALYLCASSLRAAQYFGPGTRLTVL.

This clonotype was seen a few times. V gene TRBV7-3 combines with J gene TRBJ2-7; 11 nucleotides align to TRBD1. J lost 6 bases, V lost 6 bases, and 16 bases had no gene match. Germline CDR1 SGHTA, CDR2 FQGTGA. The CDR3 sequence is 17 residues long. The CDR3, as DNA: TGTGCCAGCAGAGCACAGGGACTGGGACAGGGGGAGGGCGAGCAGTACTTC. Its translation: CASRAQGLGQGEGEQYF.

This clonotype was counted a few times. The chain uses TRBV6-1 and TRBJ1-6; D possibly corresponds to TRBD1 (5 bases). V lost 8 bases, J lost 7 bases, and 21 bases lay in between. The CDR3 extends over 16 amino acids. Germline values: CDR1 MNHNS, CDR2 SASEGT. The CDR3 sequence: CASSDVGVLGNSPLHF. The CDR3 bases are TGTGCCAGCTCCGACGTAGGGGTACTCGGAAATTCACCCCTCCACTTT.

CDR3 in DNA: TGTGCCAGCAGTTTAGGACAGGTGGTTAGCACAGATACGCAGTATTTT. This gives the protein CASSLGQVVSTDTQYF. The J gene is TRBJ2-3, the V gene TRBV28; TRBD1 aligns across 7 bases. Germline V lookup: CDR1 MDHEN, CDR2 SYDVKM. The V and J ends lost 2 bases and 0 bases, in that order; junction bases with no gene match: 5. This CDR3 comprises 16 residues.